The 15 T cell receptor beta chains presented below share a single source sample, sequenced in a study of blood T cell repertoires in COVID-19. Libraries were prepared by immunoSEQ multiplex PCR; TCRdb keeps only in-frame clonotypes and omits some of them. Of 110,000 to 150,000 clones in the sample, more than 65% are singletons; the top ten hold roughly 8%. Sequenced input: peripheral blood. All receptors derive from a human donor in a cohort sampled during active COVID-19.

In nucleotides, the CDR3 is TGTGCCAGCAGCTCCGGTTCTAACTATGGCTACACCTTC. It yields the protein CASSSGSNYGYTF. V gene TRBV12-3 or TRBV12-4 combines with J gene TRBJ1-2, with D hard to call. The CDR3 runs 13 residues. The ends were cut back, 6 bases at V and 0 bases at J, with 8 bases in the middle.

This clone was detected only once. The CDR3 region is CASSLMFYGYTF. The CDR3 bases are TGTGCCAGTAGTCTTATGTTCTATGGCTACACCTTC. The V and J genes are TRBV19 and TRBJ1-2, with D uncertain. V was trimmed by 5 bases and J by 4 bases, leaving 8 bases between them. Germline V gene sequence: CDR1 LNHDA, CDR2 SQIVND (reference sequence). The CDR3 consists of 12 residues.

In its sample, this clone was seen once. This sequence joins TRBV6-5 and TRBJ2-1, with 14 nucleotides matching TRBD2. The germline CDR1 and CDR2 sequences are MNHEY and SVGAGI. CDR3 length: 14 residues. V trimming: 6 bases; J trimming: 7 bases; junction bases outside the gene matches: 2. The CDR3 spells CASRRTSGGNEQFF. The CDR3 coding sequence is TGTGCCAGCAGAAGGACTAGCGGGGGGAATGAGCAGTTCTTC.

This chain links TRBV24-1 with TRBJ1-1; no clear D gene. CDR1 KGHDR and CDR2 SFDVKD come from the germline V gene. This CDR3 has 14 residues. Trimming left V 4 bases short and J 8 bases short, with 16 bases between. CDR3 amino acids: CATSDRAPDLEAFF. DNA of the CDR3: TGTGCCACCAGTGACCGGGCCCCGGACTTGGAAGCTTTCTTT.

This clone showed up just once. The chain joins TRBV6-5 to TRBJ1-3; TRBD1 matches 10 bases. With 2 bases clipped from V and 4 bases from J, the junction kept 2 bases outside the gene matches. Germline values: CDR1 MNHEY, CDR2 SVGAGI. The CDR3 runs to 15 residues. CDR3 region: CASSYGQGVGNTIYF. The CDR3 DNA follows: TGTGCCAGCAGTTACGGACAGGGGGTAGGAAACACCATATATTTT.

This chain connects TRBV9 to TRBJ2-7, with 10 nucleotides matching TRBD2. Germline V gene sequence: CDR1 SGDLS, CDR2 YYNGEE. The CDR3 sequence is 17 residues long. Trimming took 3 bases from V and 6 from J; bases not matched to a gene: 15. This CDR3 is CASSAELTSGARGEQYF. As DNA, the CDR3 is TGTGCCAGCAGCGCGGAACTCACTAGCGGGGCACGCGGCGAGCAGTACTTC.

This clone appeared a single time. The CDR3 is CASRGWGDSGNTIYF. As DNA, the CDR3 is TGTGCCAGCAGGGGTTGGGGGGACTCTGGAAACACCATATATTTT. The V gene is TRBV6-5, the J gene TRBJ1-3, with D possibly TRBD1 on 5 matching bases. The CDR3 sequence is 15 residues long. V lost 6 bases and J lost 0, with 12 bases in between. CDR1 and CDR2 from the germline V gene are MNHEY and SVGAGI.

V gene TRBV5-1 combines with J gene TRBJ2-2, with D tentatively TRBD1 (5 bases). Germline V lookup: CDR1 SGHRS, CDR2 YFSETQ. This CDR3 is 17 amino acids long. V lost 7 bases to trimming and J lost 1 base, with 20 bases between them. The CDR3 region has the DNA TGCGCCAGCCGACATACCCCACGGACATTGAACACCGGGGAGCTGTTTTTT. This encodes CASRHTPRTLNTGELFF. Complete variable domain (other parts from reference TRBV5-1 and TRBJ2-2): KAGVTQTPRYLIKTRGQQVTLSCSPISGHRSVSWYQQTPGQGLQFLFEYFSETQRNKGNFPGRFSGRQFSNSRSEMNVSTLELGDSALYLCASRHTPRTLNTGELFFGEGSRLTVL.

This chain joins TRBV19 and TRBJ1-2; TRBD1 matches at 8 bases. CDR1 is LNHDA and CDR2 is SQIVND in the germline V gene (reference sequence). V lost 3 bases and J lost 8; bases outside the gene matches: 14. CDR3 length: 16 amino acids. This CDR3 is CASSMGRGRDRLGYTF. The CDR3 DNA is TGTGCCAGTAGTATGGGCAGGGGGCGCGATCGTCTGGGCTACACCTTC.

V and J are TRBV7-9 and TRBJ2-1; possible D gene TRBD2, 6 bases. This CDR3 region has 15 residues. Germline CDR1 reads SEHNR; CDR2 reads FQNEAQ (reference sequence). The V and J ends lost 0 bases and 3 bases respectively, with 9 bases between them. The CDR3 protein is CASSLAGGDYNEQFF. CDR3 in DNA: TGTGCCAGCAGCTTAGCGGGGGGAGACTACAATGAGCAGTTCTTC.

This clone has only one observation. The J gene is TRBJ2-7, the V gene TRBV11-2, with a weak D call TRBD2 (6 bases). V dropped 5 bases and J dropped 0 bases, with 14 bases sitting between them. The germline gives CDR1 SGHAT, CDR2 FQNNGV. This CDR3 region has 15 residues. The CDR3 loop is CASSPFRRASYEQYF. In DNA form, the CDR3 reads TGTGCCAGCAGCCCTTTCCGGAGGGCCTCCTACGAGCAGTACTTC.

This sequence joins TRBV7-2 and TRBJ2-7, with 11 nucleotides matching TRBD2. Germline-derived CDR1 and CDR2 are SGHTA and FQGNSA. CDR3 length: 15 amino acids. V gave up 3 bases and J gave up 7 bases; unmatched junction bases: 8. The DNA for the CDR3 is TGTGCCAGCAGCTTTAGACTAGCGGGGCATGGGGAGCAGTACTTC. Encoded protein: CASSFRLAGHGEQYF. Based on the CDR3 plus reference TRBV7-2 and TRBJ2-7, the full variable domain is GAGVSQSPSNKVTEKGKDVELRCDPISGHTALYWYRQSLGQGLEFLIYFQGNSAPDKSGLPSDRFSAERTGGSVSTLTIQRTQQEDSAVYLCASSFRLAGHGEQYFGPGTRLTVT.

This rearrangement joins TRBV6-4 to TRBJ2-1; D not resolved. The CDR3 runs to 14 residues. Germline V lookup: CDR1 MRHNA, CDR2 SNTAGT. Deletions cut 2 bases from V and 6 bases from J, with 11 bases between. In nucleotides, the CDR3 is TGTGCCAGCAGTGACGGCAGGCTCGCCAATGAGCAGTTCTTC. Translation: CASSDGRLANEQFF.

The genes are TRBV6-5 and TRBJ1-5; D unresolved. With 7 bases removed from V and 3 bases from J, the gap between germline ends came to 10 bases. There are 13 residues in the CDR3. Germline CDR1 MNHEY, CDR2 SVGAGI. In DNA, the CDR3 is TGTGCCAGCACGGAGACCTACAATCAGCCCCAGCATTTT. Residues: CASTETYNQPQHF.

The chain uses TRBV5-1 and TRBJ2-3, with D possibly TRBD2 on 5 matching bases. Per germline, CDR1 SGHRS and CDR2 YFSETQ. This CDR3 region has 14 residues. V shed 3 bases and J shed 0 bases, with 8 bases lying between them. CDR3 region: CASSSEGSTDTQYF. The CDR3, as DNA: TGCGCCAGCAGCTCTGAGGGAAGCACAGATACGCAGTATTTT.